Listed here are 3 T cell receptor beta chains from one sample, sequenced in a study of vaccination and CD4 T cells after COVID-19 (dated by TCRdb to the early 2020s). According to the study, the label for this sample's treatment or condition signals: 10-day PBMC culture with coronavirus spike peptide pools or control peptides (ViraFEST assay). No cognate antigen is known for these TCRs. Library preparation used PCR. TCRdb shows the sequencer as Illumina iSeq 100. At the Johns Hopkins FTIC core, DNA from the cultured CD4+ T cells underwent TCR sequencing with the Oncomine TCR Beta short-read assay. The public reads were run again by TCRdb, first through fastp at Q25 and then through MiXCR, and only productive beta chains were kept. Every CDR3 protein is listed once, alongside the most common genes and DNA of its rows. The sample profile shows approximately 20,000 distinct CDR3 sequences; about 38% of them were found once. Around 14% of the sample belongs to the ten largest clones.

Sequenced material: cultured CD4+ T cells from blood. Source of these receptors: a human donor with COVID-19.

This clonotype turned up a few times. V usage is TRBV19 and J usage is TRBJ2-3; a weak D match, TRBD2 (7 bases). V was trimmed by 5 bases and J by 1 base, leaving 19 bases between them. Germline V lookup: CDR1 LNHDA, CDR2 SQIVND (reference sequence). CDR3 length: 17 amino acids. The CDR3 here is CASSGGGPSPRTDTQYF. CDR3 sequence (DNA): TGTGCCAGTAGTGGGGGGGGGCCATCCCCTCGCACAGATACGCAGTATTTT.

The chain combines TRBV6-1 with TRBJ1-3; D might be TRBD1 (6 bases). The CDR3 is 17 amino acids. Trimming removed 6 bases at V and 0 bases at J, with 18 bases between. The germline gives CDR1 MNHNS, CDR2 SASEGT. This chain's CDR3 is CASSRGGKGHSGNTIYF. The CDR3 DNA sequence: TGTGCCAGCAGCAGAGGGGGGAAGGGGCACTCTGGAAACACCATATATTTT.

This clonotype has only a few counts. The chain is built from TRBV6-1 and TRBJ2-7, with D unresolved. Trimming pared 6 bases from V and 4 bases from J, leaving 16 bases between. The CDR3 consists of 14 residues. CDR1 and CDR2 from the germline V gene are MNHNS and SASEGT. The CDR3 nucleotides read TGTGCCAGCAGGGGCCAAACCCATACTTACGAGCAGTACTTC. Its protein is CASRGQTHTYEQYF.